The 23 T cell receptor beta chains below all came from one sample that was sequenced in a study of cytomegalovirus exposure and HLA in healthy donors. PCR primers comprised 60 Vbeta and 13 Jbeta primers. Produced via immunoSEQ multiplex PCR; TCRdb's table is partial and in-frame only. The repertoire includes 110,000 to 150,000 clones, about three quarters of them detected once, and roughly 4.2% sits in the top ten. The sequencing sample was made of PBMCs. These receptors came from a male donor in good health and CMV-seronegative.

The V call is TRBV5-8, the J call TRBJ1-2; D perhaps matches TRBD1 (5 bases). The CDR3 covers 15 residues. Trimming removed 6 bases from V and 2 bases from J, with 17 bases in between. Germline CDR1 reads SGHTS; CDR2 reads YDEGEE. CDR3 DNA sequence: TGTGCCAGCACCTTTGGGACGGGGGGGAACTATGGCTACACCTTC. Its translation is CASTFGTGGNYGYTF.

This clone was seen only once. The V and J genes are TRBV11-1 and TRBJ1-4; D is ambiguous. Germline CDR1 SGHAT, CDR2 FQDESV (reference sequence). The CDR3 runs to 14 residues. V was clipped by 4 bases and J by 7 bases, with 13 bases between them. CDR3 in amino acids: CASSSDAAGEKLFF. CDR3 DNA sequence: TGTGCCAGCAGCTCCGATGCCGCCGGTGAAAAACTGTTTTTT.

This clone is judged medium-sized (0.01 to 0.1%). This CDR3 reads CASSEGRGAVYEQYF. CDR3 sequence (DNA): TGTGCCAGCAGTGAAGGAAGGGGCGCAGTCTACGAGCAGTACTTC. The chain links TRBV2 to TRBJ2-7; D is possibly TRBD1 (5 bases). Trimming stripped 1 base from V and 3 bases from J, with 13 bases between. This CDR3 has 15 residues. Germline CDR1 reads SNHLY; CDR2 reads FYNNEI. Based on the CDR3 plus reference TRBV2 and TRBJ2-7, the full variable domain is EPEVTQTPSHQVTQMGQEVILRCVPISNHLYFYWYRQILGQKVEFLVSFYNNEISEKSEIFDDQFSVERPDGSNFTLKIRSTKLEDSAMYFCASSEGRGAVYEQYFGPGTRLTVT.

The chain links TRBV9 to TRBJ2-5; 8 bases are a match to TRBD1. The length of the CDR3 is 17 residues. The junction had 18 bases not matched to a gene; V was cut back by 4 bases and J by 7 bases. The germline CDR1 and CDR2 sequences are SGDLS and YYNGEE. CDR3 amino acids: CASSPTLRQGHPRTQYF. CDR3 DNA: TGTGCCAGCAGCCCGACTCTGCGACAGGGGCATCCGAGGACCCAGTACTTC.

The V and J genes are TRBV4-3 and TRBJ1-6; 7 bases are a match to TRBD1. This CDR3 is built from 14 residues. V shed 4 bases and J 14 bases; nucleotides not matched to a gene: 11. Looked up from germline, CDR1 is LGHNA and CDR2 is YSLEER. As DNA, the CDR3 is TGCGCCAGCAGCCTCCACAGGGGCCAGGGGGCCCTCCACTTT. It encodes CASSLHRGQGALHF.

The chain combines TRBV5-1 with TRBJ1-2, with no clear D. The ends were cut back, 4 bases at V and 3 bases at J, with 13 bases in the middle. CDR1 is SGHRS and CDR2 is YFSETQ in the germline V gene. This CDR3 comprises 14 residues. The CDR3 here is CASSPGRRDYGYTF. The CDR3 nucleotides read TGCGCCAGCAGCCCTGGCAGGAGGGACTATGGCTACACCTTC.

This chain connects TRBV19 to TRBJ1-4, with 8 bases aligning to TRBD1. There are 15 residues in the CDR3. From germline, CDR1 is LNHDA and CDR2 SQIVND (reference sequence). With 5 bases clipped from V and 4 bases from J, the junction kept 6 bases outside the gene matches. This CDR3 is CASSFRTGINEKLFF. The CDR3 DNA is TGTGCCAGTAGTTTTCGGACAGGGATTAATGAAAAACTGTTTTTT. The entire variable domain, with the rest obtained from reference TRBV19 and TRBJ1-4, is as follows: DGGITQSPKYLFRKEGQNVTLSCEQNLNHDAMYWYRQDPGQGLRLIYYSQIVNDFQKGDIAEGYSVSREKKESFPLTVTSAQKNPTAFYLCASSFRTGINEKLFFGSGTQLSVL.

The chain uses TRBV21-1 and TRBJ2-7; TRBD2, the D gene given by the table, was not confirmed from the DNA. TRBV21-1 is marked as a pseudogene. This CDR3 has 16 amino acids. This CDR3 reads CASSKKGAGGPYEQYF. The CDR3 DNA reads as TGTGCCAGCAGCAAAAAGGGTGCGGGGGGGCCCTACGAGCAGTACTTC.

The chain combines TRBV7-2 with TRBJ2-2; no firm D call. With 5 bases removed from V and 5 bases from J, the gap between germline ends came to 9 bases. From germline, CDR1 is SGHTA and CDR2 FQGNSA. The CDR3 length is 13 residues. The CDR3 DNA is TGTGCCAGCAGCCCCTTTGAGACCGGGGAGCTGTTTTTT. Translating it yields CASSPFETGELFF. Filled out from reference TRBV7-2 and TRBJ2-2, the complete variable domain reads GAGVSQSPSNKVTEKGKDVELRCDPISGHTALYWYRQSLGQGLEFLIYFQGNSAPDKSGLPSDRFSAERTGGSVSTLTIQRTQQEDSAVYLCASSPFETGELFFGEGSRLTVL.

The V call is TRBV5-1, the J call TRBJ2-3; D is perhaps TRBD2 (6 bases). The germline gives CDR1 SGHRS, CDR2 YFSETQ. The V and J ends lost 4 bases and 0 bases respectively, with 9 bases between them. CDR3 length: 14 residues. CDR3 sequence reads: CASSIADSTDTQYF. CDR3 nucleotides: TGCGCCAGCAGCATAGCGGATAGCACAGATACGCAGTATTTT.

V is TRBV2 and J is TRBJ2-3, with 8 bases identical to TRBD1. This CDR3 region has 15 residues. The germline CDR1 and CDR2 sequences are SNHLY and FYNNEI. V gave up 6 bases and J gave up 2 bases; unmatched junction bases: 7. The CDR3 loop reads CASRPGQETTDTQYF. For the CDR3, the DNA is TGTGCCAGCAGACCGGGACAGGAGACCACAGATACGCAGTATTTT.

This chain uses TRBV5-5 with TRBJ2-7; TRBD1 aligns across 10 bases. CDR1 is SGHKS, CDR2 YYEKEE, per germline (reference sequence). The length of the CDR3 is 15 residues. The J segment lost 5 bases and the V segment lost 2 bases, leaving 7 bases of the junction unmatched. CDR3 DNA sequence: TGTGCCAGCAGCTTTGCTTGGACAGGGGGGAACGAGCAGTACTTC. It is translated as CASSFAWTGGNEQYF. Based on the CDR3 plus reference TRBV5-5 and TRBJ2-7, the full variable domain is DAGVTQSPTHLIKTRGQQVTLRCSPISGHKSVSWYQQVLGQGPQFIFQYYEKEERGRGNFPDRFSARQFPNYSSELNVNALLLGDSALYLCASSFAWTGGNEQYFGPGTRLTVT.

This chain uses TRBV4-1 with TRBJ2-2; the D gene is possibly TRBD1 (6 bases). Germline assignment: CDR1 MGHRA and CDR2 YSYEKL. This CDR3 is 15 amino acids long. Trimming took 4 bases from V and 5 from J, leaving 14 bases between them. The DNA of the CDR3 is TGCGCCAGCAGCCGGTCAGGGGCGAGGACCGGGGAGCTGTTTTTT. Protein: CASSRSGARTGELFF.

The chain carries TRBV4-3 and TRBJ1-3, with D possibly TRBD1 on 5 matching bases. Between the trimmed V and J ends, which lost 0 bases and 2 bases, there was a span of 8 bases. The length of the CDR3 is 15 residues. In germline, CDR1 is LGHNA, CDR2 YSLEER. In DNA form, the CDR3 reads TGCGCCAGCAGCCAAGACAGGACAACTGGAAACACCATATATTTT. Its protein product is CASSQDRTTGNTIYF.

The chain has TRBV2 and TRBJ2-3; a weak D match, TRBD1 (8 bases). V was pared by 5 bases and J by 3 bases, with 21 bases between. Germline V gene data show CDR1 as SNHLY and CDR2 as FYNNEI. The CDR3 has 17 amino acids. In DNA, the CDR3 is TGTGCCAGCAGTTTATGGACAGGGACTACGAATACAGATACGCAGTATTTT. This codes for CASSLWTGTTNTDTQYF.

A few counts support this clone. The genes are TRBV13 and TRBJ2-2, with unresolved D. The CDR3 consists of 12 residues. The V end was cut by 4 bases, the J end by 6 bases, with 6 bases between. The germline CDR1 and CDR2 sequences are PRHDT and FYEKMQ (reference sequence). This chain's CDR3 is CASSWLAGELFF. Here the CDR3 DNA reads TGTGCCAGCAGCTGGCTTGCCGGGGAGCTGTTTTTT.

The chain is built from TRBV28 and TRBJ1-2, with TRBD1 identical over 9 bases. The CDR3 sequence is 15 residues long. Germline CDR1 and CDR2: MDHEN and SYDVKM. J was trimmed by 8 bases and V by 5 bases; bases with no gene match: 12. The CDR3 nucleotides read TGTGCCAGCAGTCCCCCGGGACAGGGCCGAGACGGCTACACCTTC. It is translated as CASSPPGQGRDGYTF.

This chain connects TRBV13 to TRBJ2-2, with D uncertain. V was shortened by 0 bases and J by 6 bases, with 5 bases between the two germline ends. CDR1 and CDR2 (germline): PRHDT, FYEKMQ (reference sequence). The CDR3 length is 13 residues. The CDR3 loop reads CASSLGGAGELFF. The CDR3 DNA sequence: TGTGCCAGCAGCTTAGGGGGCGCCGGGGAGCTGTTTTTT.

This clone was found once. The CDR3 reads CASSLSGSKNEQFF. DNA for the CDR3: TGTGCCAGCAGTTTAAGCGGGAGCAAAAATGAGCAGTTCTTC. This rearrangement joins TRBV6-6 to TRBJ2-1, with TRBD2 matching 8 bases. V shed 4 bases, J shed 7 bases, and the junction held 6 bases outside the gene matches. The germline CDR1 and CDR2 sequences are MNHNY and SVGAGI (reference sequence). The CDR3 totals 14 residues.

The chain uses TRBV7-2 and TRBJ2-7; D is ambiguous. The germline V gene has CDR1 SGHTA and CDR2 FQGNSA. V was shortened by 1 base and J by 3 bases, with 4 bases between the two germline ends. The CDR3 consists of 12 residues. CDR3 DNA: TGTGCCAGCAGCTTAGTGAGCTACGAGCAGTACTTC. It encodes CASSLVSYEQYF. Supplemented by reference TRBV7-2 and TRBJ2-7, the full variable domain reads GAGVSQSPSNKVTEKGKDVELRCDPISGHTALYWYRQSLGQGLEFLIYFQGNSAPDKSGLPSDRFSAERTGGSVSTLTIQRTQQEDSAVYLCASSLVSYEQYFGPGTRLTVT.

The chain couples TRBV5-1 to TRBJ2-2; 7 positions match TRBD2. CDR1 is SGHRS and CDR2 is YFSETQ in the germline V gene. The CDR3 has 15 amino acids. Losses at the gene ends were 0 bases for V and 3 bases for J; bases not matched to a gene: 2. The CDR3 spells CASSLVGGDTGELFF. The CDR3, as DNA: TGCGCCAGCAGCTTGGTTGGGGGGGACACCGGGGAGCTGTTTTTT.

This clone was found a few times. This chain links TRBV19 with TRBJ1-1, with TRBD1 as a possible D gene (5 bases). The CDR3 is 17 residues long. Germline loops: CDR1 LNHDA, CDR2 SQIVND (reference sequence). V lost 1 base and J 0 bases, leaving 15 bases between the germline ends. The CDR3 DNA reads as TGTGCCAGTAGTATAGCCGGGGGTAGCGTCCTGAACACTGAAGCTTTCTTT. This codes for CASSIAGGSVLNTEAFF.

The chain joins TRBV7-3 to TRBJ2-1; D not certain. The CDR3 is 15 residues long. The V and J ends lost 2 bases and 0 bases respectively, with 8 bases between them. Germline CDR1 is SGHTA and CDR2 is FQGTGA. CDR3 DNA: TGTGCCAGCAGCTTAGCGGCAAGCTCCTACAATGAGCAGTTCTTC. Amino acid sequence: CASSLAASSYNEQFF.